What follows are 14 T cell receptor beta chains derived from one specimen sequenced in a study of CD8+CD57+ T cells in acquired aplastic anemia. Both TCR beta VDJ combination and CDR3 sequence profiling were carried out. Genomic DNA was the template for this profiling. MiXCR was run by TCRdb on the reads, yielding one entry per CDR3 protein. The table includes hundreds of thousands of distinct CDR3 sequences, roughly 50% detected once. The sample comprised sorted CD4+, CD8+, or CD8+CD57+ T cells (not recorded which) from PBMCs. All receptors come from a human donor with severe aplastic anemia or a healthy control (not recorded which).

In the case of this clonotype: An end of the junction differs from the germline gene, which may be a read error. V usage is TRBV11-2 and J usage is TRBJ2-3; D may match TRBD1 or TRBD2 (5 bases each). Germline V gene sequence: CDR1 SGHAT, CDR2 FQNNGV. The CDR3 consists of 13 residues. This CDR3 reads CASSGGRTDTRYF. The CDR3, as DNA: TGTGCCAGCAGCGGGGGTCGTACAGATACGCGGTATTTT.

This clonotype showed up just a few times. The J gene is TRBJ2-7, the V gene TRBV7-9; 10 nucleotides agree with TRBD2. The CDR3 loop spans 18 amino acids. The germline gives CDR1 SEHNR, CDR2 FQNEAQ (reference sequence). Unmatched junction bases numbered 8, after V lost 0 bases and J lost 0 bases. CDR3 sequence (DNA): TGTGCCAGCAGCTTAGCGCTCGATTCTAGCGGGAGCTCCTACGAGCAGTACTTC. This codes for CASSLALDSSGSSYEQYF.

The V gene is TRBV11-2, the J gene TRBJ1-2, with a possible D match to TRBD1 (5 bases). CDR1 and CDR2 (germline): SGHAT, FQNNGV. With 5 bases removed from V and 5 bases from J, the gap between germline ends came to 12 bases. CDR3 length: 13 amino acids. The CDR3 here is CASSHRGDYGYTF. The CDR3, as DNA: TGTGCCAGCAGCCACCGAGGGGATTATGGCTACACCTTC.

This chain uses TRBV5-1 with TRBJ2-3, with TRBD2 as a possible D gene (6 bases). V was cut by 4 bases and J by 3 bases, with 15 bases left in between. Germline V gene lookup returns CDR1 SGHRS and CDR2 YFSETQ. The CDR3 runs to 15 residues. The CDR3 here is CASSPRGTSTDTQYF. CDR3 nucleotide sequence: TGCGCCAGCAGCCCCCGAGGGACTTCTACAGATACGCAGTATTTT.

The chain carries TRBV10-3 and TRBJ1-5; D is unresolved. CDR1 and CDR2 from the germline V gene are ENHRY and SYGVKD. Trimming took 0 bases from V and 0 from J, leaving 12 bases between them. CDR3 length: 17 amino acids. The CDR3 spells CAISESVAYGSNQPQHF. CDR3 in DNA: TGTGCCATCAGTGAGTCCGTGGCTTACGGTAGCAATCAGCCCCAGCATTTT.

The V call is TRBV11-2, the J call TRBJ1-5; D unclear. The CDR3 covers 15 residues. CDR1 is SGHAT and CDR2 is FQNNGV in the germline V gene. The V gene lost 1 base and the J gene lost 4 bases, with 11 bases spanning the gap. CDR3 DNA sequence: TGTGCCAGCAGCTTAGCCCCATTCCTAAATCAGCCCCAGCATTTT. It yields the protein CASSLAPFLNQPQHF.

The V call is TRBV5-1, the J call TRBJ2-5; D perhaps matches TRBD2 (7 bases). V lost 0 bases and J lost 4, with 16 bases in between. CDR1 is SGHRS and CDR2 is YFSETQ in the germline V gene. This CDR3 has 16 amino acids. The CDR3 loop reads CASSLDGQGRGETQYF. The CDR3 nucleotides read TGCGCCAGCAGCTTGGATGGGCAGGGGAGGGGAGAGACCCAGTACTTC. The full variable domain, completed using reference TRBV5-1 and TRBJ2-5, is KAGVTQTPRYLIKTRGQQVTLSCSPISGHRSVSWYQQTPGQGLQFLFEYFSETQRNKGNFPGRFSGRQFSNSRSEMNVSTLELGDSALYLCASSLDGQGRGETQYFGPGTRLLVL.

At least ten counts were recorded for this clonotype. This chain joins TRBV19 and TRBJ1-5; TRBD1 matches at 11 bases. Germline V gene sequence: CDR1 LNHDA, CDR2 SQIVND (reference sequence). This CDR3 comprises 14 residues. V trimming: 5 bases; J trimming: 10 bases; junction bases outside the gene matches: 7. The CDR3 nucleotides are TGTGCCAGTAGTCTCGGACAGGGGGCGGAACCCCAGCATTTT. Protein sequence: CASSLGQGAEPQHF.

CDR3 in DNA: TGTGCCAGCAGCGTGTCGACTAGCGGGGGCCGTGACCAAGAGACCCAGTACTTC. Translating gives CASSVSTSGGRDQETQYF. The rearrangement links TRBV9 to TRBJ2-5; the match to TRBD2 covers 12 bases. Losses at the gene ends were 2 bases for V and 0 bases for J; bases not matched to a gene: 8. The germline V gene has CDR1 SGDLS and CDR2 YYNGEE. CDR3 size: 18 residues.

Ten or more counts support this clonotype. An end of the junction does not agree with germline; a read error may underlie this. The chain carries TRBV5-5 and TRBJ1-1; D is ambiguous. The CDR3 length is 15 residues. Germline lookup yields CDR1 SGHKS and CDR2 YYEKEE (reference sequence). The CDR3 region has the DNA TGTGCCAGCAGCTTAGTCGGACGGTTGAACACTGAGGCTTTCTTT. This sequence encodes CASSLVGRLNTEAFF.

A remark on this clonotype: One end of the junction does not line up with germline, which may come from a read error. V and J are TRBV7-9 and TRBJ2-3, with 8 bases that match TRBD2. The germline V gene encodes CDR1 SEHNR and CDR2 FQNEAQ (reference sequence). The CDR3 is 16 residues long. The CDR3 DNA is TGTGCCAGCAGCCCAGGGCCGGGGGGGGGTACAGGTACGCAGTGTTTT. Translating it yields CASSPGPGGGTGTQCF. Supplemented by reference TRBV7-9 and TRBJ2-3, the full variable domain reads DTGVSQNPRHKITKRGQNVTFRCDPISEHNRLYWYRQTLGQGPEFLTYFQNEAQLEKSRLLSDRFSAERPKGSFSTLEIQRTEQGDSAMYLCASSPGPGGGTGTQCFGPGTRLTVL.

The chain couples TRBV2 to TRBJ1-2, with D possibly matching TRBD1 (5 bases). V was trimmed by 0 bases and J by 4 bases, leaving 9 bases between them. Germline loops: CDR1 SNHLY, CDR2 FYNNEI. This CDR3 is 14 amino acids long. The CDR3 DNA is TGTGCCAGCAGTGAAGCGATGGGGGGCTATGGCTACACCTTC. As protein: CASSEAMGGYGYTF.

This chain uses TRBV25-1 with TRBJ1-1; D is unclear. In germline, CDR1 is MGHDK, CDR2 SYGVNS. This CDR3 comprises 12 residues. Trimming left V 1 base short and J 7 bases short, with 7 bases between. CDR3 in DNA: TGTGCCAGCAGTGAATCGGGCCATGAAGCTTTCTTT. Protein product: CASSESGHEAFF.

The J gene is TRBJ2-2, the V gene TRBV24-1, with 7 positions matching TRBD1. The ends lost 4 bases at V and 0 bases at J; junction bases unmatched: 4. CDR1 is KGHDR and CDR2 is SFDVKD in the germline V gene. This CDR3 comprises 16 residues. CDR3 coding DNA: TGTGCCACCAGTGACAAGGGACAGTCGAACACCGGGGAGCTGTTTTTT. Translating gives CATSDKGQSNTGELFF.